Presented here are 8 T cell receptor beta chains from one specimen sequenced in a study of T cells after posttransplantation cyclophosphamide. Cyclophosphamide on days +3 and +4 followed busulfan-fludarabine conditioning and a marrow graft. The data were produced by immunoSEQ multiplex PCR, yet TCRdb's version contains in-frame clones alone and is incomplete. This sample comprises roughly 6,200 clones, none seen once only. The material sequenced was PBMCs, taken after an allogeneic stem cell transplant with post-transplant cyclophosphamide. The receptors shown here come from a young adult male patient who received an allogeneic stem cell transplant from an unrelated donor, was CMV-positive, and had acute and chronic GVHD. T cells may partly derive from the graft donor.

At least ten counts were recorded for this clone. The chain links TRBV18 to TRBJ2-5, with D possibly TRBD1 on 5 matching bases. The germline V gene has CDR1 KGHSH and CDR2 LQKENI. The V end was cut by 6 bases, the J end by 2 bases, with 10 bases between. This CDR3 region has 13 residues. DNA of the CDR3: TGTGCCAGCTCGCCCAGGGATCAAGAGACCCAGTACTTC. Protein: CASSPRDQETQYF.

There are many counts of this clone. This chain uses TRBV21-1 with TRBJ2-5; no check of the table's D call, TRBD1, against the DNA was made. TRBV21-1 is shown as a pseudogene. The CDR3 is 15 amino acids. The CDR3 loop is CASSPRDRAEETQYF. The CDR3 DNA is TGTGCCAGCAGCCCCCGGGACAGGGCCGAAGAGACCCAGTACTTC.

This clone was recorded at least ten times. This chain joins TRBV30 and TRBJ2-1, with 12 bases matching TRBD2. Germline-derived CDR1 and CDR2 are GTSNPN and SVGIG (reference sequence). V trimming: 3 bases; J trimming: 0 bases; junction bases outside the gene matches: 3. The CDR3 extends over 16 amino acids. CDR3 in DNA: TGTGCCTGGAGGGCTAGCGGGAGGGTCTCCTACAATGAGCAGTTCTTC. It yields the protein CAWRASGRVSYNEQFF.

This clone was seen only a few times. The CDR3 spells CASSQEVLGLYEQYF. The CDR3 coding sequence is TGTGCCAGCAGCCAAGAAGTTTTAGGACTCTACGAGCAGTACTTC. This chain uses TRBV14 with TRBJ2-5, with D possibly matching TRBD2 (5 bases). The J call may not be correct, given that the DNA end is closer to TRBJ2-7. The CDR3 has 15 amino acids. Germline V gives CDR1 SGHDN, CDR2 FVKESK.

By share of the sample, this clone is medium-sized. The rearrangement links TRBV30 to TRBJ1-1; D might be TRBD1 (6 bases). Between the trimmed V and J ends, which lost 0 bases and 0 bases, there was a span of 14 bases. Looked up from germline, CDR1 is GTSNPN and CDR2 is SVGIG (reference sequence). The CDR3 totals 16 residues. Here the CDR3 reads CAWSVGDRQVNTEAFF. CDR3 nucleotide sequence: TGTGCCTGGAGTGTAGGGGACCGACAGGTGAACACTGAAGCTTTCTTT.

This clone was recorded at least ten times. This chain uses TRBV4-2 with TRBJ2-7, with 9 bases matching TRBD2. Trimming took 0 bases from V and 4 from J; bases not matched to a gene: 4. The CDR3 is 15 amino acids. Germline loops: CDR1 LGHNA, CDR2 YNFKEQ. The CDR3 loop is CASSQESTSGYEQYF. The CDR3 DNA sequence: TGTGCCAGCAGCCAAGAATCGACTAGCGGATACGAGCAGTACTTC.

This clone was detected ten times or more. This chain connects TRBV5-5 to TRBJ2-5; 7 bases are shared with TRBD1. This CDR3 is 14 amino acids long. In germline, CDR1 is SGHKS, CDR2 YYEKEE (reference sequence). The J segment lost 2 bases and the V segment lost 3 bases, leaving 4 bases of the junction unmatched. CDR3 protein: CASSSRGWQETQYF. In DNA form, the CDR3 reads TGTGCCAGCAGCTCCAGGGGGTGGCAAGAGACCCAGTACTTC. Full variable domain (outside the CDR3, taken from reference TRBV5-5 and TRBJ2-5): DAGVTQSPTHLIKTRGQQVTLRCSPISGHKSVSWYQQVLGQGPQFIFQYYEKEERGRGNFPDRFSARQFPNYSSELNVNALLLGDSALYLCASSSRGWQETQYFGPGTRLLVL.

This clone was seen ten or more times. The chain carries TRBV29-1 and TRBJ2-5; 8 bases map to TRBD2. In germline, CDR1 is SQVTM, CDR2 ANQGSEA. V was pared by 3 bases and J by 4 bases, with 4 bases of the junction left unmatched. CDR3 size: 13 residues. DNA of the CDR3: TGCAGCGTTGACACGGGAGGGGCAGAGACCCAGTACTTC. This codes for CSVDTGGAETQYF. Based on the CDR3 plus reference TRBV29-1 and TRBJ2-5, the full variable domain is SAVISQKPSRDICQRGTSLTIQCQVDSQVTMMFWYRQQPGQSLTLIATANQGSEATYESGFVIDKFPISRPNLTFSTLTVSNMSPEDSSIYLCSVDTGGAETQYFGPGTRLLVL.